Each of the 12 T cell receptor beta chains below was sequenced from the same sample in a study of response to subunit inactivated influenza vaccine. TCRdb passed the RT-PCR reads through MiXCR, listing each CDR3 protein once. The sample includes 710,000 or so distinct CDR3 sequences, around 14% of them seen just once. Sequenced material: PBMCs from blood, taken 11 to 12 days after vaccination. These receptor sequences come from a man in his fifties who received an inactivated influenza vaccine.

The V call is TRBV20-1, the J call TRBJ2-1; D is uncertain. The CDR3 runs 12 residues. Between the trimmed V and J ends, which lost 5 bases and 4 bases, there was a span of 9 bases. Germline V CDR1 and CDR2: DFQATT, SNEGSKA (reference sequence). The CDR3 spells CSAGLQYNEQFF. The DNA of the CDR3 is TGCAGTGCTGGCCTACAGTACAATGAGCAGTTCTTC.

This clonotype was observed a handful of times. The chain uses TRBV20-1 and TRBJ2-3, with TRBD2 matching over 9 bases. This CDR3 contains 17 residues. J lost 0 bases, V lost 3 bases, and 10 bases had no gene match. Looked up from germline, CDR1 is DFQATT and CDR2 is SNEGSKA (reference sequence). CDR3: CSASISGGPGSTDTQYF. CDR3 DNA: TGCAGTGCTAGCATCAGCGGGGGGCCGGGGAGCACAGATACGCAGTATTTT.

This clonotype has more than one count but fewer than ten. The genes are TRBV3-1 and TRBJ1-1; D not certain. Germline loops: CDR1 LGHDT, CDR2 YNNKEL (reference sequence). The CDR3 covers 15 residues. V dropped 4 bases and J dropped 1 base, with 13 bases sitting between them. Here the CDR3 reads CASSPSGRRNTEAFF. The CDR3 bases are TGTGCCAGCAGCCCCTCTGGTCGGAGGAACACTGAAGCTTTCTTT.

The V call is TRBV28, the J call TRBJ2-1; D ambiguous. Germline CDR1 is MDHEN and CDR2 is SYDVKM. V was trimmed by 6 bases and J by 6 bases, leaving 15 bases between them. This CDR3 region has 14 residues. In DNA form, the CDR3 reads TGTGCCAGCAGCATGATCCTGCTTAGCAATGAGCAGTTCTTC. Translated, it gives CASSMILLSNEQFF. The full variable domain, in which reference TRBV28 and TRBJ2-1 provide the parts outside the CDR3, is DVKVTQSSRYLVKRTGEKVFLECVQDMDHENMFWYRQDPGLGLRLIYFSYDVKMKEKGDIPEGYSVSREKKERFSLILESASTNQTSMYLCASSMILLSNEQFFGPGTRLTVL.

The V gene is TRBV20-1, the J gene TRBJ1-1, with D perhaps matching TRBD1 (6 bases). Trimming stripped 0 bases from V and 1 base from J, with 12 bases between. The CDR3 is made up of 15 amino acids. Germline V CDR1 and CDR2: DFQATT, SNEGSKA (reference sequence). The CDR3: CSARDLVGGNTEAFF. As DNA, the CDR3 is TGCAGTGCTAGAGATTTGGTAGGGGGGAACACTGAAGCTTTCTTT.

The CDR3 region is CASSFGSYGQPQHF. In nucleotides, the CDR3 is TGTGCCAGCAGTTTCGGTTCTTACGGTCAGCCCCAGCATTTT. The V call is TRBV28, the J call TRBJ1-5; D remains ambiguous. V gave up 3 bases and J gave up 6 bases, with 12 bases separating them. Germline V gives CDR1 MDHEN, CDR2 SYDVKM. This CDR3 has 14 amino acids.

The rearrangement uses TRBV6-8 and TRBJ2-1; 16 bases are a match to TRBD2. Germline V gene sequence: CDR1 MNHGY, CDR2 SAAAGT. The CDR3 has 17 amino acids. Trimming removed 7 bases from V and 7 bases from J; junction bases left unmatched: 10. The CDR3 spells CASTTSGLAGGRNEQFF. The CDR3 coding sequence is TGTGCCAGCACCACCTCGGGACTAGCGGGGGGGCGGAATGAGCAGTTCTTC.

This clonotype was seen ten or more times. This sequence joins TRBV5-1 and TRBJ2-7, with 7 bases lining up with TRBD1. Germline trimming cut 5 bases from V and 2 bases from J; bases unmatched to any gene: 10. The CDR3 has 15 residues. CDR1 and CDR2 from the germline V gene are SGHRS and YFSETQ. The CDR3 DNA follows: TGCGCCAGCAGTCTGACAGGGACGGTGGCCTACGAGCAGTACTTC. Its protein is CASSLTGTVAYEQYF.

This rearrangement joins TRBV12-3 or TRBV12-4 to TRBJ1-3; TRBD1 agrees at 7 bases. Germline trimming cut 6 bases from V and 4 bases from J; bases unmatched to any gene: 9. The CDR3 covers 15 residues. CDR3 sequence (DNA): TGTGCCAGCAGCCCCCAACAGGGGTCGGGAAACACCATATATTTT. Protein sequence: CASSPQQGSGNTIYF.

The rearrangement joins TRBV4-2 to TRBJ2-3; 13 bases are a match to TRBD2. This CDR3 spans 16 amino acids. Germline CDR1 reads LGHNA; CDR2 reads YNFKEQ. The J segment lost 4 bases and the V segment lost 4 bases, leaving 5 bases of the junction unmatched. This CDR3 reads CASSRGTSGKPDTQYF. The CDR3, as DNA: TGTGCCAGCAGCCGCGGGACTAGCGGGAAACCAGATACGCAGTATTTT.

In DNA form, the CDR3 reads TGTGCCAGCTCACCAGAGATGGGACGGCTCAATTCACCCCTCCACTTT. Its translation: CASSPEMGRLNSPLHF. J is TRBJ1-6 and V is TRBV18; tentative D call: TRBD1 (5 bases). V was shortened by 2 bases and J by 7 bases, with 15 bases between the two germline ends. Germline V gives CDR1 KGHSH, CDR2 LQKENI. The length of the CDR3 is 16 residues.

The chain uses TRBV15 and TRBJ2-5; D is uncertain. The CDR3 is 15 amino acids. The germline V gene encodes CDR1 LNHNV and CDR2 YYDKDF (reference sequence). V was pared by 4 bases and J by 4 bases, with 16 bases between. CDR3 protein: CATSTEKRASETQYF. The CDR3 nucleotides are TGTGCCACCAGCACAGAGAAAAGGGCCTCAGAGACCCAGTACTTC.